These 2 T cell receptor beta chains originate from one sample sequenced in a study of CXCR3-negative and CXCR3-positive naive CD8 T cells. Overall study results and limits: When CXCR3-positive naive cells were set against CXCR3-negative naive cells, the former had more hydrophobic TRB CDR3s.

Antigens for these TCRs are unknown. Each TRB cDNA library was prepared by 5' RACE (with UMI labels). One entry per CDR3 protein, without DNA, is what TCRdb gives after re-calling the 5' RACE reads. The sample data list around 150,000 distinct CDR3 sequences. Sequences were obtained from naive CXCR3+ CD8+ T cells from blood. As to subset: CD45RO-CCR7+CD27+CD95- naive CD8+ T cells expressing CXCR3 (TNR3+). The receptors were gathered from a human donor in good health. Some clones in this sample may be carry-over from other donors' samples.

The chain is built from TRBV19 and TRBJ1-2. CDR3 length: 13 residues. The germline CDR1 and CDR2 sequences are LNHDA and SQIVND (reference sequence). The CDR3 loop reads CASSIGHDYGYTF.

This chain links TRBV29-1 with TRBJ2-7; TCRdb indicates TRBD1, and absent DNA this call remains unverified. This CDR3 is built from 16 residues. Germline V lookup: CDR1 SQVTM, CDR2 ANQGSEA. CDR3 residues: CSVKTPGQGSSYEQYF.